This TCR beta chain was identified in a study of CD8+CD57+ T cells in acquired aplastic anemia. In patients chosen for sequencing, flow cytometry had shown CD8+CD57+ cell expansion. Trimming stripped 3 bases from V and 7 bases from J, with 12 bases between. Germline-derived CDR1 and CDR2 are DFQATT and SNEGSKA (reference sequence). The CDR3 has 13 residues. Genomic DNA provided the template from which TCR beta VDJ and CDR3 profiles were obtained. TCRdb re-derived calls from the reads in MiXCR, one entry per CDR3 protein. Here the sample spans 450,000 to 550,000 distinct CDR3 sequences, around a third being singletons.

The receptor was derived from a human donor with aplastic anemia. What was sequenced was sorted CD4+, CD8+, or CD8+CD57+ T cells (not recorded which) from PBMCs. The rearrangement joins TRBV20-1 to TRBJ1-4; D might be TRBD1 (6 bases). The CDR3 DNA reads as TGCAGTGCTAGTCCGGGGGCTGGTGAAAAACTGTTTTTT. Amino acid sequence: CSASPGAGEKLFF.